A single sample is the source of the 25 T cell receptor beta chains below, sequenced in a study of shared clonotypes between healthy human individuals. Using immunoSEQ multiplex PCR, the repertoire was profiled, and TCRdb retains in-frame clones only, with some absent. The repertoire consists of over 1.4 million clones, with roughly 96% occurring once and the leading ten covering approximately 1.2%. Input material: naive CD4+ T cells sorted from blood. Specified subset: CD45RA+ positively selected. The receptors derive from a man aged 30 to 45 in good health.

The DNA for the CDR3 is TGCAGTGCTGCGGGAGTCGATACGCAGTATTTT. It specifies CSAAGVDTQYF. V gene TRBV20-1 combines with J gene TRBJ2-3, with 7 positions matching TRBD2. The CDR3 runs 11 residues. The V and J ends lost 5 bases and 6 bases, in that order; junction bases with no gene match: 2. Germline V lookup: CDR1 DFQATT, CDR2 SNEGSKA (reference sequence).

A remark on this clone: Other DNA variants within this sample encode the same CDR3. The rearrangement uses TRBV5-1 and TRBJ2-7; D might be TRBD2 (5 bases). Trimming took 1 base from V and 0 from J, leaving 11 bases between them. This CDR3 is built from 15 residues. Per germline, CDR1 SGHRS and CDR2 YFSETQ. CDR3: CASSLRQGSSYEQYF. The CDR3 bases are TGCGCCAGCAGCTTGCGACAAGGGAGCTCCTACGAGCAGTACTTC.

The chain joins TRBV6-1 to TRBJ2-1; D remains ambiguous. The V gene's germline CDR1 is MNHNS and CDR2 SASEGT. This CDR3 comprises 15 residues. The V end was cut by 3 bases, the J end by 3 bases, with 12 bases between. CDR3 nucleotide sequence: TGTGCCAGCAGTGACGGTCACGGCCTCTACAATGAGCAGTTCTTC. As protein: CASSDGHGLYNEQFF.

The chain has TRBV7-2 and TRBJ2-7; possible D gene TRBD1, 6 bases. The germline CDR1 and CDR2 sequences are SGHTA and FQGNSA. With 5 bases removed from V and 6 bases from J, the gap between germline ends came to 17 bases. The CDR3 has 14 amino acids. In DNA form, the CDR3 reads TGTGCCAGCAGCCAGGGGTTCTCGGTTTTCGAGCAGTACTTC. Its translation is CASSQGFSVFEQYF.

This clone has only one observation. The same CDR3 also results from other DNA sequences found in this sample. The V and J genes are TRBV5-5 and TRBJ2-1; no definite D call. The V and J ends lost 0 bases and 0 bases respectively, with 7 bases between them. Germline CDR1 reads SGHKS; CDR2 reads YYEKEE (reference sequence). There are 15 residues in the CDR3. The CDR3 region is CASSLGVSSYNEQFF. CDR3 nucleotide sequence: TGTGCCAGCAGCTTGGGTGTTAGCTCCTACAATGAGCAGTTCTTC.

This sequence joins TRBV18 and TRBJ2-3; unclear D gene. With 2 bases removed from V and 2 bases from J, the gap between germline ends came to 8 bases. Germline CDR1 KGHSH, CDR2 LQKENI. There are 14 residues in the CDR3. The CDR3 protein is CASSPNRNTDTQYF. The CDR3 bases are TGTGCCAGCTCACCAAATAGAAACACAGATACGCAGTATTTT.

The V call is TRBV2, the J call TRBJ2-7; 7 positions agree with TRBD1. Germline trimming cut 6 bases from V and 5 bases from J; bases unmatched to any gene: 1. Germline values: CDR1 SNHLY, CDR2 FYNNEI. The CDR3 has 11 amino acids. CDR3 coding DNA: TGTGCCAGCAGAGACAGGGACGAGCAGTACTTC. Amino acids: CASRDRDEQYF.

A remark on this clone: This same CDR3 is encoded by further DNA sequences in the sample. The CDR3 DNA is TGCGCCAGCAGCTTATCCGGGGCTGGAAACACCATATATTTT. This translates into CASSLSGAGNTIYF. The chain couples TRBV5-1 to TRBJ1-3; D uncertain. The CDR3 totals 14 residues. Trimming took 2 bases from V and 2 from J, leaving 8 bases between them. Germline-derived CDR1 and CDR2 are SGHRS and YFSETQ. The variable domain in full, completed from reference TRBV5-1 and TRBJ1-3, reads KAGVTQTPRYLIKTRGQQVTLSCSPISGHRSVSWYQQTPGQGLQFLFEYFSETQRNKGNFPGRFSGRQFSNSRSEMNVSTLELGDSALYLCASSLSGAGNTIYFGEGSWLTVV.

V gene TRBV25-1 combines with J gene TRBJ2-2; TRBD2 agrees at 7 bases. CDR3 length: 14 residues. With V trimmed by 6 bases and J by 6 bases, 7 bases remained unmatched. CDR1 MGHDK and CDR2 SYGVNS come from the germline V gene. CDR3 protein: CASSDRTSPGELFF. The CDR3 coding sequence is TGTGCCAGCAGCGACCGGACTAGTCCCGGGGAGCTGTTTTTT.

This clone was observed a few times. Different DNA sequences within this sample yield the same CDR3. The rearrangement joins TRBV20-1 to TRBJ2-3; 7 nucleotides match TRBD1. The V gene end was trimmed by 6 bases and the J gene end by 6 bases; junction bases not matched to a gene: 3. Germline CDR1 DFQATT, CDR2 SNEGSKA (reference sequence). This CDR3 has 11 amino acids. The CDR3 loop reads CSAPTGDTQYF. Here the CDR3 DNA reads TGCAGTGCCCCGACAGGGGATACGCAGTATTTT.

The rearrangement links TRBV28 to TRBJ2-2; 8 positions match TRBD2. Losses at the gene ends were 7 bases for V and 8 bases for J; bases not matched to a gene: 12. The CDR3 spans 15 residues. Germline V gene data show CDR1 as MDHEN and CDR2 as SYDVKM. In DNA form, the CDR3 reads TGTGCCAGCACCCTAATTGTCGGGACTAGGGGGGAGCTGTTTTTT. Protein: CASTLIVGTRGELFF.

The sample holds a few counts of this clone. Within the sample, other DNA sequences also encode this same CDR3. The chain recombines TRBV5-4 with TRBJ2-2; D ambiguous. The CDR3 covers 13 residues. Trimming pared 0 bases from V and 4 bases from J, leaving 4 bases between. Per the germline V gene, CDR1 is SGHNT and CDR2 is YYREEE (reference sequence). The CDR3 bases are TGTGCCAGCAGCTTGGACAGCACCGGGGAGCTGTTTTTT. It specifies CASSLDSTGELFF.

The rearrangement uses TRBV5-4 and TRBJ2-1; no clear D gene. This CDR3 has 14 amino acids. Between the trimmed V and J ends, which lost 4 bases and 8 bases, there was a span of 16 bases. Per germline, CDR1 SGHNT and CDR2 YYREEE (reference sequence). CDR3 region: CASSVTGPFDEQFF. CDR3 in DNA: TGTGCCAGCAGCGTCACGGGTCCATTCGATGAGCAGTTCTTC.

The CDR3 sequence: CASSVRSSTDTQYF. Written as DNA, the CDR3 is TGTGCCAGCAGCGTCAGGAGTTCGACAGATACGCAGTATTTT. V usage is TRBV9 and J usage is TRBJ2-3; no clear D. Trimming shortened V by 2 bases and J by 3 bases, and 10 bases separated the two germline ends. This CDR3 contains 14 residues. Germline loops: CDR1 SGDLS, CDR2 YYNGEE.

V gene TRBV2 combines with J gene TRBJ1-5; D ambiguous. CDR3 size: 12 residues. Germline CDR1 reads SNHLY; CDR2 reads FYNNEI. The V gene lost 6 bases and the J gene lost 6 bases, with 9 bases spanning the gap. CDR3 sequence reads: CASSPTFQPQHF. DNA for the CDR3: TGTGCCAGCAGCCCCACCTTTCAGCCCCAGCATTTT.

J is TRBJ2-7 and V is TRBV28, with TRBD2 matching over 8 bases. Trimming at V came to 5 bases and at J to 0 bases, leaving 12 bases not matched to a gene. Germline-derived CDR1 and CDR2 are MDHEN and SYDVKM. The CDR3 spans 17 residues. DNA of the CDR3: TGTGCCAGCAGTCTCACGGGCGGGAGGCCCCCCTCCTACGAGCAGTACTTC. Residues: CASSLTGGRPPSYEQYF.

CDR3 sequence reads: CASSRLAGTGSNQPQHF. DNA of the CDR3: TGTGCCAGCAGCCGACTGGCCGGGACAGGATCCAATCAGCCCCAGCATTTT. This chain uses TRBV7-2 with TRBJ1-5; TRBD1 matches 8 bases. Trimming took 5 bases from V and 3 from J; bases not matched to a gene: 12. The CDR3 extends over 17 amino acids. The germline gives CDR1 SGHTA, CDR2 FQGNSA.

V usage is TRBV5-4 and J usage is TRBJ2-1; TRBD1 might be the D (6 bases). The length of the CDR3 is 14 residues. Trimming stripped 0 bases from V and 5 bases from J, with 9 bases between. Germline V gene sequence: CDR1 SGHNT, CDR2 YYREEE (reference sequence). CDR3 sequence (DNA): TGTGCCAGCAGCTTGGCAAACAGGGACAATGAGCAGTTCTTC. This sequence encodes CASSLANRDNEQFF. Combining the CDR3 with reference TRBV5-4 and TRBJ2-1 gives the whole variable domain ETGVTQSPTHLIKTRGQQVTLRCSSQSGHNTVSWYQQALGQGPQFIFQYYREEENGRGNFPPRFSGLQFPNYSSELNVNALELDDSALYLCASSLANRDNEQFFGPGTRLTVL.

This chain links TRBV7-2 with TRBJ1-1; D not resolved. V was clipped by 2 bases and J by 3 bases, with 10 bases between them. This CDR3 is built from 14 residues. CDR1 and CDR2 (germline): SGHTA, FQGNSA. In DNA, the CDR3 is TGTGCCAGCAGCTTACGGGGTCTGGACACTGAAGCTTTCTTT. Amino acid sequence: CASSLRGLDTEAFF.

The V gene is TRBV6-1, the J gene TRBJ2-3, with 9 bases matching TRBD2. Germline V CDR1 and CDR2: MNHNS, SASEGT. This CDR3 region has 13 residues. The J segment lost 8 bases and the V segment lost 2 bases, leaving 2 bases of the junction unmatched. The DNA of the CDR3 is TGTGCCAGCAGTGAAAGCGGGGGGACTACGCAGTATTTT. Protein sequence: CASSESGGTTQYF.

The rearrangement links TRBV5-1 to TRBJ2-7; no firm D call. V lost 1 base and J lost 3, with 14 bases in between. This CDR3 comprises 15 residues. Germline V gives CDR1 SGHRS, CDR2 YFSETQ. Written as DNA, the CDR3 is TGCGCCAGCAGCTTGAAACCGCCGGCCGTCTACGAGCAGTACTTC. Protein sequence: CASSLKPPAVYEQYF.

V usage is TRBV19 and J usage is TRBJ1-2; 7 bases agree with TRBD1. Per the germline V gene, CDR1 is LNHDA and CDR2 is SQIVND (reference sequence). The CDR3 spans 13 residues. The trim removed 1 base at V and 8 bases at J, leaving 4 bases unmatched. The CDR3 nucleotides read TGTGCCAGTAGTATAGCCGACAGGGACGGCTACACCTTC. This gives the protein CASSIADRDGYTF.

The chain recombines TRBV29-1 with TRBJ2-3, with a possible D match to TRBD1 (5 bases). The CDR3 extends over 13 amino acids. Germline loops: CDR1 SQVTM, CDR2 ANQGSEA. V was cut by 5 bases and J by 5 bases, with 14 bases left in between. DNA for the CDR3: TGCAGCGTTACCCCTCCAGGGATAGATACGCAGTATTTT. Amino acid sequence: CSVTPPGIDTQYF.

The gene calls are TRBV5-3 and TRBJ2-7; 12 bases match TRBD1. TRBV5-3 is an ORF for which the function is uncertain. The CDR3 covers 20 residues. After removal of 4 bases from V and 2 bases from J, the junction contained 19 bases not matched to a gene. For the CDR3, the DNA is TGTGCCAGAAGCAAGGAAAACAGGGGACAGGGGGCCCCGGGCCCCTACGAGCAGTACTTC. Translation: CARSKENRGQGAPGPYEQYF.

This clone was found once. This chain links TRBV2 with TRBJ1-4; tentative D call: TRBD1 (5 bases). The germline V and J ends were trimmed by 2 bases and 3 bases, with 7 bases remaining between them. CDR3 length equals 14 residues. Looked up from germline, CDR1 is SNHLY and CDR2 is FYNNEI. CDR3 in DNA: TGTGCCAGCAGTGAATGGGGGGCTAATGAAAAACTGTTTTTT. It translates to CASSEWGANEKLFF.